One and the same sample provided the 20 T cell receptor beta chains below, sequenced in a study of shared T cell receptors in the human thymus. The table came from immunoSEQ multiplex PCR; TCRdb's copy has only in-frame clones and leaves some out. The sample contains around 730,000 clones, 70% to 90% of which appear only once. A further study also used this sample, focusing on human thymus T cells.

Sequencing was done on a sample of thymocytes. Receptor source: a girl under three years old with a congenital heart defect.

This chain links TRBV4-1 with TRBJ1-3, with TRBD1 as a possible D gene (6 bases). V was pared by 2 bases and J by 2 bases, with 13 bases between. The CDR3 runs 16 residues. Germline V gives CDR1 MGHRA, CDR2 YSYEKL. The CDR3 DNA reads TGCGCCAGCAGCCAAACAGGGACGAGGACTGGAAACACCATATATTTT. This sequence encodes CASSQTGTRTGNTIYF.

In DNA form, the CDR3 reads TGTGCCAGCAGCACCGGGACACCCACTGAAGCTTTCTTT. Residues: CASSTGTPTEAFF. This chain connects TRBV6-5 to TRBJ1-1; a weak D match, TRBD1 (6 bases). The V end was cut by 6 bases, the J end by 4 bases, with 12 bases between. The length of the CDR3 is 13 residues. Germline V gene data show CDR1 as MNHEY and CDR2 as SVGAGI.

CDR3 region: CASSTGTGESGELFF. CDR3 DNA sequence: TGTGCCAGCAGCACCGGGACAGGGGAGTCCGGGGAGCTGTTTTTT. V usage is TRBV9 and J usage is TRBJ2-2; 10 bases line up with TRBD1. There are 15 residues in the CDR3. Germline V gives CDR1 SGDLS, CDR2 YYNGEE. The V segment lost 4 bases and the J segment 6 bases; nucleotides outside the gene matches: 6. Supplemented by reference TRBV9 and TRBJ2-2, the full variable domain reads DSGVTQTPKHLITATGQRVTLRCSPRSGDLSVYWYQQSLDQGLQFLIQYYNGEERAKGNILERFSAQQFPDLHSELNLSSLELGDSALYFCASSTGTGESGELFFGEGSRLTVL.

This rearrangement joins TRBV9 to TRBJ2-3; D is unclear. The CDR3 contains 14 residues. Germline V gene data show CDR1 as SGDLS and CDR2 as YYNGEE. Trimming shortened V by 4 bases and J by 4 bases, and 13 bases separated the two germline ends. In nucleotides, the CDR3 is TGTGCCAGCAGCCCGAGCCCTTCCCCAGATACGCAGTATTTT. Its translation: CASSPSPSPDTQYF.

The V gene is TRBV7-9, the J gene TRBJ1-6; D remains unclear. Trimming took 3 bases from V and 0 from J, leaving 9 bases between them. The CDR3 sequence is 16 residues long. Germline CDR1 is SEHNR and CDR2 is FQNEAQ (reference sequence). The CDR3: CASSFTGSSYNSPLHF. Written as DNA, the CDR3 is TGTGCCAGCAGCTTCACCGGGAGCTCCTATAATTCACCCCTCCACTTT.

Comment on this clone: Germline is not matched at one junction end, which may reflect a read error. V is TRBV7-6 and J is TRBJ2-7; TRBD1 matches at 8 bases. This CDR3 has 16 residues. Per the germline V gene, CDR1 is SGHVS and CDR2 is FNYEAQ. The CDR3 coding sequence is TGTGCCAGAAGCTTAATGGCGGGACAGGCTCACTACGAGCAGTACTTC. Translation gives CARSLMAGQAHYEQYF.

The CDR3 sequence: CASSLVGGANSPLHF. In DNA, the CDR3 is TGTGCCAGCAGCTTAGTCGGGGGGGCTAATTCACCCCTCCACTTT. This chain joins TRBV11-2 and TRBJ1-6; possible D gene TRBD1, 6 bases. Trimming took 1 base from V and 6 from J, leaving 10 bases between them. The germline CDR1 and CDR2 sequences are SGHAT and FQNNGV. The CDR3 has 15 amino acids.

The chain joins TRBV11-2 to TRBJ1-1; 7 bases line up with TRBD1. The germline gives CDR1 SGHAT, CDR2 FQNNGV. This CDR3 is built from 18 residues. Trimming removed 0 bases from V and 1 base from J; junction bases left unmatched: 11. The CDR3 sequence is CASSLEGGRGSGNTEAFF. The DNA for the CDR3 is TGTGCCAGCAGCTTAGAGGGGGGCAGGGGGTCAGGGAACACTGAAGCTTTCTTT.

This sequence joins TRBV23-1 and TRBJ1-2, with 8 bases lining up with TRBD1. TRBV23-1 is classed as an ORF, of uncertain function. V lost 0 bases, J lost 6 bases, and 18 bases stayed unmatched. The CDR3 length is 19 residues. The CDR3 nucleotides are TGCGCCAGCAGTCAATCCCCTTGGGGTGTCAGGGGGCGCCGCAATGGCTACACCTTC. Translated, it gives CASSQSPWGVRGRRNGYTF.

The table lists this clone with a count of one. This chain links TRBV16 with TRBJ1-5; TRBD1 aligns across 9 bases. Trimming at V came to 4 bases and at J to 0 bases, leaving 7 bases not matched to a gene. Germline V gene sequence: CDR1 KGHSY, CDR2 FQNENV. The CDR3 is 17 residues long. The CDR3 DNA reads as TGTGCCAGCAGCCCGAGACAGGGGGGACATAGCAATCAGCCCCAGCATTTT. Its protein product is CASSPRQGGHSNQPQHF.

The chain links TRBV6-4 to TRBJ1-1; D not resolved. The CDR3 length is 13 residues. Between the trimmed V and J ends, which lost 6 bases and 1 base, there was a span of 9 bases. The germline gives CDR1 MRHNA, CDR2 SNTAGT. The CDR3 loop is CASRPGRNTEAFF. The CDR3, as DNA: TGTGCCAGCAGGCCCGGGAGGAACACTGAAGCTTTCTTT.

The chain uses TRBV19 and TRBJ1-1; TRBD1 agrees at 8 bases. Germline-derived CDR1 and CDR2 are LNHDA and SQIVND (reference sequence). The V segment lost 5 bases and the J segment 1 base; nucleotides outside the gene matches: 9. The CDR3 consists of 16 residues. In DNA, the CDR3 is TGTGCCAGTAGTGCAAGGACAGGGACTGGGAACACTGAAGCTTTCTTT. Amino acids: CASSARTGTGNTEAFF. Together with reference TRBV19 and TRBJ1-1, the CDR3 gives the full variable domain: DGGITQSPKYLFRKEGQNVTLSCEQNLNHDAMYWYRQDPGQGLRLIYYSQIVNDFQKGDIAEGYSVSREKKESFPLTVTSAQKNPTAFYLCASSARTGTGNTEAFFGQGTRLTVV.

The chain recombines TRBV27 with TRBJ1-6; TRBD1 is a possible D gene (5 bases). Germline V lookup: CDR1 MNHEY, CDR2 SMNVEV (reference sequence). V shed 4 bases and J shed 7 bases, with 17 bases lying between them. CDR3 size: 16 residues. The CDR3 region is CASSSTRAIGNSPLHF. CDR3 nucleotide sequence: TGTGCCAGCAGTTCCACCAGGGCGATTGGAAATTCACCCCTCCACTTT.

V gene TRBV5-1 combines with J gene TRBJ2-5; D is ambiguous. The CDR3 extends over 11 amino acids. V lost 4 bases and J 5 bases, leaving 6 bases between the germline ends. Germline V gene sequence: CDR1 SGHRS, CDR2 YFSETQ. The CDR3, as DNA: TGCGCCAGCAGCAAGAGTGAGACCCAGTACTTC. Translated, it gives CASSKSETQYF.

This clone has just one count. The chain joins TRBV9 to TRBJ1-2; D unresolved. Trimming left V 1 base short and J 0 bases short, with 7 bases between. There are 14 residues in the CDR3. Germline V CDR1 and CDR2: SGDLS, YYNGEE. CDR3 sequence: CASSVLASNYGYTF. CDR3 nucleotides: TGTGCCAGCAGCGTATTGGCCTCTAACTATGGCTACACCTTC.

CDR3 sequence: CASSLGGEFSGANVLTF. The CDR3 DNA reads TGTGCCAGCAGCCTGGGGGGGGAGTTCTCTGGGGCCAACGTCCTGACTTTC. V gene TRBV7-9 combines with J gene TRBJ2-6; 7 bases match TRBD2. Trimming took 5 bases from V and 0 from J; bases not matched to a gene: 7. From germline, CDR1 is SEHNR and CDR2 FQNEAQ (reference sequence). The CDR3 runs 17 residues.

The chain couples TRBV5-4 to TRBJ2-7, with D possibly being TRBD1 (5 bases). Germline CDR1 is SGHNT and CDR2 is YYREEE (reference sequence). This CDR3 is built from 13 residues. V lost 4 bases and J lost 0, with 8 bases in between. CDR3 nucleotide sequence: TGTGCCAGCAGCCCAGGGTCCTCCTACGAGCAGTACTTC. It encodes CASSPGSSYEQYF.

As concerns this clone: The identical CDR3 is also encoded by other nucleotide sequences in the sample. This chain joins TRBV5-1 and TRBJ1-1, with D hard to call. Trimming cost V 0 bases and J 2 bases, with 5 bases left between them. The CDR3 is 13 amino acids. The V gene's germline CDR1 is SGHRS and CDR2 YFSETQ. DNA for the CDR3: TGCGCCAGCAGCTTGGCTCCCAACACTGAAGCTTTCTTT. Amino acid sequence: CASSLAPNTEAFF.

V is TRBV10-2 and J is TRBJ2-5, with 9 nucleotides matching TRBD2. The CDR3 has 15 residues. V shed 5 bases, J shed 2 bases, and the junction held 6 bases outside the gene matches. Germline loops: CDR1 WSHSY, CDR2 SAAADI. The CDR3 is CASSFSGGLQETQYF. CDR3 in DNA: TGCGCCAGCAGTTTTAGCGGGGGACTTCAAGAGACCCAGTACTTC.

The chain joins TRBV6-5 to TRBJ1-5; 7 bases agree with TRBD1. Trimming took 5 bases from V and 15 from J; bases not matched to a gene: 16. CDR1 MNHEY and CDR2 SVGAGI come from the germline V gene. The CDR3 sequence is 14 residues long. Here the CDR3 reads CASSKTYGQARTHF. The CDR3 coding sequence is TGTGCCAGCAGTAAAACCTACGGACAGGCCCGGACGCATTTT.